Only one count was recorded for the clone carrying this T cell receptor (beta chain). The antigen is unknown. Some clones are missing from TCRdb's copy, which holds only in-frame ones; the method was immunoSEQ multiplex PCR. The table shows 75,000 to 95,000 clones, with roughly 77% occurring only once. Losses at the gene ends were 4 bases for V and 0 bases for J; bases not matched to a gene: 7. Germline V CDR1 and CDR2: SGHDT, YYEEEE. The CDR3 is 15 amino acids. Time point here: after dendritic cell vaccination, including at tumor progression/relapse. Selection required adequate fresh-frozen tumor tissue plus more than two years' survival data. Blood PBMC samples: pre-vaccination, two weeks post third vaccination, and at tumor progression. This record comes from a study of glioma-infiltrating T cells after dendritic cell vaccination. Study-level results: Survival was not directly related to TCR clonality in these patients.

The specimen was blood, collected after dendritic cell vaccination. The V call is TRBV5-6, the J call TRBJ2-7; TRBD1 matches at 7 bases. This TCR was recovered from a human donor with glioblastoma. The CDR3 DNA sequence: TGTGCCAGCAGCCTTCCCGGGACAGTCTCCTACGAGCAGTACTTC. The encoded protein is CASSLPGTVSYEQYF. Looking up the rest from reference TRBV5-6 and TRBJ2-7 gives the full variable domain: DAGVTQSPTHLIKTRGQQVTLRCSPKSGHDTVSWYQQALGQGPQFIFQYYEEEERQRGNFPDRFSGHQFPNYSSELNVNALLLGDSALYLCASSLPGTVSYEQYFGPGTRLTVT.